This TCR beta chain appears in the sequencing data of a study of CD8+CD57+ T cells in acquired aplastic anemia. Across the study: Approximately 11 million reads, on average, were obtained for CD4+ cells from healthy donors. Points from the study as a whole: The same twenty-nine CD8+ CDR3 sequences occurred in patients and in controls.

Using genomic DNA as the template, TCR beta VDJ and CDR3 profiling was carried out. TCRdb reprocessed the reads via MiXCR and lists one record per CDR3 protein. Of more than 100,000 distinct CDR3 sequences listed, 40% to 60% are singletons. Turning to this clonotype: What it binds is unknown.

The CDR3 covers 14 residues. V was shortened by 1 base and J by 1 base, with 6 bases between the two germline ends. The germline CDR1 and CDR2 sequences are KGHDR and SFDVKD. Sequenced material: sorted CD4+, CD8+, or CD8+CD57+ T cells (not recorded which) from PBMCs. This TCR was recovered from a human donor in good health, serving as a control. V and J are TRBV24-1 and TRBJ1-2; D is undetermined. CDR3 residues: CATSDFGINYGYTF. The CDR3 bases are TGTGCCACCAGTGATTTCGGGATTAACTATGGCTACACCTTC.